Listed here are 5 T cell receptor beta chains from one sample, sequenced in a study of blood T cell repertoires in COVID-19. Sequencing was performed with immunoSEQ multiplex PCR; in TCRdb, only in-frame clones are kept and a portion is missing. Of just under 85,000 clones in the sample, around 83% were seen once. The sample was peripheral blood. These receptors all come from a woman in her fifties or sixties with acute or convalescent COVID-19.

The V gene is TRBV19, the J gene TRBJ1-5; 7 bases map to TRBD1. Per germline, CDR1 LNHDA and CDR2 SQIVND (reference sequence). The V gene end was trimmed by 4 bases and the J gene end by 1 base; junction bases not matched to a gene: 7. This CDR3 has 16 residues. CDR3 coding DNA: TGTGCCAGTAGTAGCCCCTCGGGACAGAGCAATCAGCCCCAGCATTTT. It codes for CASSSPSGQSNQPQHF. Together with reference TRBV19 and TRBJ1-5, the CDR3 gives the full variable domain: DGGITQSPKYLFRKEGQNVTLSCEQNLNHDAMYWYRQDPGQGLRLIYYSQIVNDFQKGDIAEGYSVSREKKESFPLTVTSAQKNPTAFYLCASSSPSGQSNQPQHFGDGTRLSIL.

The V call is TRBV5-1, the J call TRBJ2-7, with D perhaps matching TRBD2 (5 bases). From germline, CDR1 is SGHRS and CDR2 YFSETQ. CDR3 length equals 14 residues. V shed 1 base and J shed 1 base, with 9 bases lying between them. CDR3 nucleotide sequence: TGCGCCAGCAGCTTGAACGGGGTGTCCTACGAGCAGTACTTC. Amino acids: CASSLNGVSYEQYF.

The genes are TRBV6-2 or TRBV6-3 and TRBJ2-5; tentatively, D is TRBD2 (5 bases). The germline gives CDR1 MNHEY, CDR2 SVGEGT. The CDR3 consists of 15 residues. V gave up 6 bases and J gave up 4 bases, with 18 bases separating them. CDR3 sequence (DNA): TGTGCCAGCAGCCATCTTCCCCTACGGGGAGAGACCCAGTACTTC. It codes for CASSHLPLRGETQYF.

The chain recombines TRBV5-1 with TRBJ1-1, with a tentative D call TRBD1 (6 bases). The V gene's germline CDR1 is SGHRS and CDR2 YFSETQ. This CDR3 contains 14 residues. Trimming removed 1 base at V and 1 base at J, with 8 bases between. The CDR3 here is CASSLQGKNTEAFF. CDR3 coding DNA: TGCGCCAGCAGCTTGCAGGGGAAGAACACTGAAGCTTTCTTT.

This clone was detected once. The chain combines TRBV30 with TRBJ2-1; 7 bases are shared with TRBD2. CDR1 and CDR2 from the germline V gene are GTSNPN and SVGIG (reference sequence). V dropped 0 bases and J dropped 6; count of bases not matched to a gene: 8. This CDR3 is built from 15 residues. DNA of the CDR3: TGTGCCTGGAGTGTAGGGCAGGGAGGGGCCAATGAGCAGTTCTTC. Amino acids: CAWSVGQGGANEQFF.